This T cell receptor beta chain was sequenced for a study of CD8 T cells in ankylosing spondylitis. Between the trimmed V and J ends, which lost 4 bases and 9 bases, there was a span of 15 bases. The CDR3 has 13 residues. Per the germline V gene, CDR1 is SGHDT and CDR2 is YYEEEE. Study-wide findings and caveats: A TCR beta motif of under ten highly homologous variants seemed to mark ankylosing spondylitis blood.

This clonotype was picked up a small number of times. Its specificity is unknown. TCRdb re-derived calls from the 5' RACE reads in MiXCR, one entry per CDR3 protein. The table includes 150,000 or so distinct CDR3 sequences, approximately 10% detected once. This rearrangement joins TRBV5-6 to TRBJ2-3; D not certain. Sequenced sample: blood, either unsorted or a sorted T cell fraction (not recorded which). The source is a male donor with ankylosing spondylitis or in good health (not recorded which). The CDR3 spells CASSNSPTGTQYF. The CDR3 bases are TGTGCCAGCAGCAACTCGCCAACTGGGACGCAGTATTTT.